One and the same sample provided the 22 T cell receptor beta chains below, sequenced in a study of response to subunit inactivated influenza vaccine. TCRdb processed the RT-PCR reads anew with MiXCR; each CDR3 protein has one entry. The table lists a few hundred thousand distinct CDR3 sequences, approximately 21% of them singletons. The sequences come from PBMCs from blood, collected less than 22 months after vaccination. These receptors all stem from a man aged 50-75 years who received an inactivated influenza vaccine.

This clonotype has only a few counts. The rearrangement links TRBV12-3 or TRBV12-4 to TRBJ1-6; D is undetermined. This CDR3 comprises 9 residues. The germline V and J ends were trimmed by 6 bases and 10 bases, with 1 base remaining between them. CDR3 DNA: TGTGCCAGCAGCTCACCCCTCCACTTT. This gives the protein CASSSPLHF.

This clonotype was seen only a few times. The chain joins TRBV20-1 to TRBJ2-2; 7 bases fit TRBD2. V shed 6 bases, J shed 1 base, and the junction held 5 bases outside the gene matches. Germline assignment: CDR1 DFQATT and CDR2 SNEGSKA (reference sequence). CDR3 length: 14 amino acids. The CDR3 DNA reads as TGCAGTGCGGCTCGCGGGGGGAACACCGGGGAGCTGTTTTTT. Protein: CSAARGGNTGELFF.

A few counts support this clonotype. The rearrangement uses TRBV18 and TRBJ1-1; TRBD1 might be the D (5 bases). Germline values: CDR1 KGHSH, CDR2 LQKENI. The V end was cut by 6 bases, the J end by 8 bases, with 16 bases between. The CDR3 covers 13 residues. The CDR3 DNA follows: TGTGCCAGCTCCCTCTCCGGGCAGGGCGAAGCTTTCTTT. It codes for CASSLSGQGEAFF. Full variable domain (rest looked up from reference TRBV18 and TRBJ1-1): NAGVMQNPRHLVRRRGQEARLRCSPMKGHSHVYWYRQLPEEGLKFMVYLQKENIIDESGMPKERFSAEFPKEGPSILRIQQVVRGDSAAYFCASSLSGQGEAFFGQGTRLTVV.

The CDR3: CASSLRGATDTQYF. The CDR3 nucleotides read TGTGCCAGCAGTTTGAGGGGGGCAACAGATACGCAGTATTTT. The chain is built from TRBV28 and TRBJ2-3; D possibly uses TRBD1 or TRBD2 (6 bases each). CDR3 size: 14 residues. CDR1 is MDHEN and CDR2 is SYDVKM in the germline V gene. V dropped 3 bases and J dropped 3 bases, with 10 bases sitting between them.

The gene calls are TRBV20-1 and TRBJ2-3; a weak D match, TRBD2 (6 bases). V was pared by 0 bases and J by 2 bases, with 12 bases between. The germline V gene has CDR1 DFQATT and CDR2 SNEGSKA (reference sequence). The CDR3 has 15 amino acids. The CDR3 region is CSARDGVAATDTQYF. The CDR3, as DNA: TGCAGTGCTAGAGATGGGGTAGCGGCCACAGATACGCAGTATTTT.

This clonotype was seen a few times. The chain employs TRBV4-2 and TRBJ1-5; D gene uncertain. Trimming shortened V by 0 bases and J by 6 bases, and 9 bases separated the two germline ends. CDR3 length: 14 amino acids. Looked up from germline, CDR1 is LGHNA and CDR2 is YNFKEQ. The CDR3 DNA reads TGTGCCAGCAGCCAAGATCGCGGCGCTCAGCCCCAGCATTTT. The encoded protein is CASSQDRGAQPQHF.

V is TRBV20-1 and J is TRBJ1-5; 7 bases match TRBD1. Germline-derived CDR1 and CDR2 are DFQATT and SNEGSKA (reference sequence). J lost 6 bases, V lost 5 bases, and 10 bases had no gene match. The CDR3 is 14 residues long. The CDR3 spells CSAGGGAERQPQHF. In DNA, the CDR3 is TGCAGTGCTGGAGGGGGCGCCGAGCGTCAGCCCCAGCATTTT.

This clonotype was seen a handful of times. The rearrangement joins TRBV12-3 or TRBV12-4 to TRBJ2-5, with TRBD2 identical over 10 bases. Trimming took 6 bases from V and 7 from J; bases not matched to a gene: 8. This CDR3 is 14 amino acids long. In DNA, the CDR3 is TGTGCCAGCAGCGGACTAGCGGAAAGGCGGACCCAGTACTTC. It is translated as CASSGLAERRTQYF.

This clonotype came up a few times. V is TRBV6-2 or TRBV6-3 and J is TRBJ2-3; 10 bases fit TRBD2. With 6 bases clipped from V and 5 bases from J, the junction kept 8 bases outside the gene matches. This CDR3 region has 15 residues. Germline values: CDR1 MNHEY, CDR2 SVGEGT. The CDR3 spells CASSSRGLAKDTQYF. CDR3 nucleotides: TGTGCCAGCAGCTCCAGGGGACTAGCGAAAGATACGCAGTATTTT.

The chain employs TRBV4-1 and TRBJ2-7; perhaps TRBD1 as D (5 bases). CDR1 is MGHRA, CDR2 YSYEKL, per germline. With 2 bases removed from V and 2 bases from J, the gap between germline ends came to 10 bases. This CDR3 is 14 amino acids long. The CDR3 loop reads CASSQLGQAYEQYF. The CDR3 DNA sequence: TGCGCCAGCAGCCAATTAGGACAAGCCTACGAGCAGTACTTC.

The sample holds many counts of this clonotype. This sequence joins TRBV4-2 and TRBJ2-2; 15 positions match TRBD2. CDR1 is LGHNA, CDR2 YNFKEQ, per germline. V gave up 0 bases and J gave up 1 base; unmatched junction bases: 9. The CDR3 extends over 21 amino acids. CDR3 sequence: CASSQEPRTSGGAWNTGELFF. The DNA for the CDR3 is TGTGCCAGCAGCCAAGAACCCCGGACTAGCGGGGGGGCTTGGAACACCGGGGAGCTGTTTTTT.

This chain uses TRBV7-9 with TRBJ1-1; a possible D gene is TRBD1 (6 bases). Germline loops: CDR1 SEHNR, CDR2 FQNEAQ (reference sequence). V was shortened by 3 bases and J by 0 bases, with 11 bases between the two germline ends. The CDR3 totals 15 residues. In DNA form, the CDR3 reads TGTGCCAGCAGCTTCTCGACAGGTCTGAACACTGAAGCTTTCTTT. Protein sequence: CASSFSTGLNTEAFF. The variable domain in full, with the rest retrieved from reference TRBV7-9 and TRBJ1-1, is DTGVSQNPRHKITKRGQNVTFRCDPISEHNRLYWYRQTLGQGPEFLTYFQNEAQLEKSRLLSDRFSAERPKGSFSTLEIQRTEQGDSAMYLCASSFSTGLNTEAFFGQGTRLTVV.

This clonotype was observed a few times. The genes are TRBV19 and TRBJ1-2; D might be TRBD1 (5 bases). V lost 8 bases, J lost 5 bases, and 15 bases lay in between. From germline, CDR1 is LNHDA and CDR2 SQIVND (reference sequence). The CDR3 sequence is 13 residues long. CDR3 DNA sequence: TGTGCCAGTGGACCCGGGACTGAGTATGGCTACACCTTC. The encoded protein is CASGPGTEYGYTF.

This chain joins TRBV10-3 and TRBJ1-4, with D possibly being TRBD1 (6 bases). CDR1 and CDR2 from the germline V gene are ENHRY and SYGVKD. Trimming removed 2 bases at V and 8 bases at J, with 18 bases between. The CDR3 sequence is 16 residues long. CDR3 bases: TGTGCCATCAGTGAGCTGGATGCGGGGGCCGGGGAAAAACTGTTTTTT. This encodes CAISELDAGAGEKLFF.

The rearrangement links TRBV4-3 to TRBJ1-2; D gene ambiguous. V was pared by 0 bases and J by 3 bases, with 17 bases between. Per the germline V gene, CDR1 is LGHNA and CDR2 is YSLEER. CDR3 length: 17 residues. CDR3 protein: CASSQDQLDRADYGYTF. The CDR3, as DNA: TGCGCCAGCAGCCAAGATCAACTTGACCGGGCGGACTATGGCTACACCTTC.

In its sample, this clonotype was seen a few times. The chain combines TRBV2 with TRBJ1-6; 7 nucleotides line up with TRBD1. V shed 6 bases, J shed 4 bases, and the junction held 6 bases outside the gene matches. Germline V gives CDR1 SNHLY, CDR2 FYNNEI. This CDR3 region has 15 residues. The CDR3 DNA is TGTGCCAGCAGCCTGGGACAGAAGTATAATTCACCCCTCCACTTT. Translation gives CASSLGQKYNSPLHF.

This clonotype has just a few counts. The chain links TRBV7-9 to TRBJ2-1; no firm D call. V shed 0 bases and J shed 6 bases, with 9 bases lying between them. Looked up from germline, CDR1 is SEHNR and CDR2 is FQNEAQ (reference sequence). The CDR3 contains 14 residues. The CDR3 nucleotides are TGTGCCAGCAGCTTAGCAACTACCTTCAATGAGCAGTTCTTC. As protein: CASSLATTFNEQFF.

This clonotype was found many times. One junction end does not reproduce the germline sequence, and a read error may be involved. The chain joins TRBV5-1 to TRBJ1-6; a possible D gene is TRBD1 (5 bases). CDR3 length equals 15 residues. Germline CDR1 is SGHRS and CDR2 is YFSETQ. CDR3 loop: CASSLGGSYNSPLHF. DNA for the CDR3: TGTGCCAGCAGCTTGGGGGGAAGCTATAATTCACCCCTCCACTTT.

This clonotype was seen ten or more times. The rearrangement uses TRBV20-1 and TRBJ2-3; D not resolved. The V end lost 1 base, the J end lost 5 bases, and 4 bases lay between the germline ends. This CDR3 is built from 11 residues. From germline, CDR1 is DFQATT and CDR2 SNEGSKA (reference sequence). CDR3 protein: CSARVRDTQYF. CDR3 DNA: TGCAGTGCTAGAGTGAGAGATACGCAGTATTTT.

CDR3 bases: TGTGCCAGCAGCCCACGGGACGGCCGAGTGGCCCAGCATTTT. Translated, it gives CASSPRDGRVAQHF. The rearrangement links TRBV7-2 to TRBJ1-5; perhaps TRBD1 as D (5 bases). This CDR3 has 14 residues. V was trimmed by 5 bases and J by 11 bases, leaving 19 bases between them. The germline V gene encodes CDR1 SGHTA and CDR2 FQGNSA.

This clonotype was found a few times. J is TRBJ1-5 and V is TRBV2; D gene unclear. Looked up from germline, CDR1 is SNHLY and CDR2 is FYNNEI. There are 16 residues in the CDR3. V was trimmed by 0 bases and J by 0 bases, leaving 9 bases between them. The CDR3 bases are TGTGCCAGCAGTGAAGCGCGGGAGGATAGCAATCAGCCCCAGCATTTT. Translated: CASSEAREDSNQPQHF.

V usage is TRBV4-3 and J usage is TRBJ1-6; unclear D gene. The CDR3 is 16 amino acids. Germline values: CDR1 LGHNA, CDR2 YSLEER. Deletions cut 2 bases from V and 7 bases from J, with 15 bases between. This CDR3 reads CASSQTPKPGNSPLHF. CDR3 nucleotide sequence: TGCGCCAGCAGCCAAACACCGAAGCCTGGGAATTCACCCCTCCACTTT.